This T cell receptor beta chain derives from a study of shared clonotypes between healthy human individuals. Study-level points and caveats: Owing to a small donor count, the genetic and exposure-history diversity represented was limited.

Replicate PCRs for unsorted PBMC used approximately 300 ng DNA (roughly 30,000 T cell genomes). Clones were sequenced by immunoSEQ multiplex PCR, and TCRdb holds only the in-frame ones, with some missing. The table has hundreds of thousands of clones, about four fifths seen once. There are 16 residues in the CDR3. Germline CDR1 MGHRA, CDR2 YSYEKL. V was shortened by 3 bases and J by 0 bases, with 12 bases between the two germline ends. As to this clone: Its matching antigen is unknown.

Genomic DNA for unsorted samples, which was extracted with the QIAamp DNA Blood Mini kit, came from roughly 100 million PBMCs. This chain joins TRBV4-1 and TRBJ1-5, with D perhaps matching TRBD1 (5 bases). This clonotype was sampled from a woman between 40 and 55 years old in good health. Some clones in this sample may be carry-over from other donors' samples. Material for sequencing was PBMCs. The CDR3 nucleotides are TGCGCCAGCAGCCAGGGGACTCTACATAGCAATCAGCCCCAGCATTTT. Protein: CASSQGTLHSNQPQHF.